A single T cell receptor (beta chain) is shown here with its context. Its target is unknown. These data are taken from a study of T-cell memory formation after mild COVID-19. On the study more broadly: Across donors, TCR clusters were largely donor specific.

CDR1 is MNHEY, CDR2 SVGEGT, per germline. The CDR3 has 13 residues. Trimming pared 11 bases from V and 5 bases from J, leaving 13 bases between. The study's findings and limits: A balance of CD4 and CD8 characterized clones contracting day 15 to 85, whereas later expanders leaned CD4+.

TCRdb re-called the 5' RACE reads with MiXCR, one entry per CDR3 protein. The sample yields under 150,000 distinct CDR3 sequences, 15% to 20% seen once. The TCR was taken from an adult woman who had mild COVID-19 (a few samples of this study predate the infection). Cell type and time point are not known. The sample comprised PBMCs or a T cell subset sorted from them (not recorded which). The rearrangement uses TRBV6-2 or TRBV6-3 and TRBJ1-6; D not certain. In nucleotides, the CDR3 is TGTGCCTCGCGGACTTGGGATAATTCACCCCTCCACTTT. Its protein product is CASRTWDNSPLHF.